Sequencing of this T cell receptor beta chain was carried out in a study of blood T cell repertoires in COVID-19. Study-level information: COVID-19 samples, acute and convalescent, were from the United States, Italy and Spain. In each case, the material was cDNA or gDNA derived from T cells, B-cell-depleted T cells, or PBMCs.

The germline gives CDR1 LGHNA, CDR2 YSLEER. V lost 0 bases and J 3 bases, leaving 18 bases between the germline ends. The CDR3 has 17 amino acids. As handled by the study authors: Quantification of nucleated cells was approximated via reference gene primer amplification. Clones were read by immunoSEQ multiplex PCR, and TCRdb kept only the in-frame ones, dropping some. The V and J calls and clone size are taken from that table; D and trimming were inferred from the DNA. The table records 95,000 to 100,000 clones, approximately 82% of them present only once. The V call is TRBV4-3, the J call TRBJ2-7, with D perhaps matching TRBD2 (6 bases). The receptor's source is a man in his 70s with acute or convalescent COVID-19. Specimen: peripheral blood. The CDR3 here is CASSQDGQGGYGYEQYF. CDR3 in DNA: TGCGCCAGCAGCCAAGATGGTCAGGGAGGTTATGGCTACGAGCAGTACTTC.